The present entry profiles one T cell receptor beta chain with its context. As yet, its antigen is unknown. Semi-nested PCR with Nested Universal Primer A followed constant-region reverse priming of full-length variable regions. One entry per CDR3 protein results from TCRdb running MiXCR on the 5' RACE reads. Here the sample spans about 5,200 distinct CDR3 sequences, about three quarters being singletons. J gave up 8 bases and V 1 base, and 14 bases lay outside the gene matches. The CDR3 contains 16 residues. Germline V gene sequence: CDR1 SGHDT, CDR2 YYEEEE. CD25-based Treg depletion was applied to purified naive CD4+ T cells. Whole-study findings and limits: The TCR gene usage of tumor memory CD4+ T cells clustered together with blood and lymph node memory CD4+ cells and with lymph node naive CD4+ cells. Greatest tumor Treg TCR overlap was with tumor naive CD4+ cells.

The rearrangement links TRBV5-6 to TRBJ2-5; 7 positions match TRBD2. The specimen was naive CD4+ T cells sorted from blood. Subset here: naive CD4+ T cells, CD4+CD45RA+CD25-. The clonotype originates from a female donor with breast cancer. CDR3 nucleotides: TGTGCCAGCAGCTTGAGGGTGTCCAGCGGGGTCCTCACCCAGTACTTC. It is translated as CASSLRVSSGVLTQYF.